This T cell receptor (beta chain) stems from a study of blood T cells in healthy people across ages. Study conclusions and caveats: Considered underestimates were the diversity estimates obtained from one million T cells.

Details on this clonotype: No antigen is known for it.

Then a second PCR, running roughly 7 to 11 cycles, was carried out with a sample-barcoded 5' primer and a J-beta primer mix. TCRdb fed the 5' RACE reads into MiXCR, producing one record per CDR3 protein. The data show about 640,000 distinct CDR3 sequences, about 54% seen once. Aged roughly 6 to 90, donors were systemically healthy Caucasians from Russia. Germline CDR1 SGHRS, CDR2 YFSETQ. The ends were cut back, 4 bases at V and 12 bases at J, with 17 bases in the middle. This CDR3 is 13 amino acids long. The genes are TRBV5-1 and TRBJ2-1; no reliable D call. The origin of this receptor is a man in his fifties or sixties in good health. Sequenced material: blood. This chain's CDR3 is CASSPLVTDGQFF. Here the CDR3 DNA reads TGCGCCAGCAGCCCGCTAGTGACCGATGGGCAGTTCTTC.